Presented here are 25 T cell receptor beta chains from one specimen sequenced in a study of blood T cell repertoires in COVID-19. The protocol was immunoSEQ multiplex PCR, while the TCRdb copy is restricted to in-frame clones and leaves out a portion. The sample records roughly 500,000 clones, nearly 90% being singletons. The sequencing input was peripheral blood. These receptors all come from a man younger than 35 with COVID-19, enrolled during active disease.

This clone was picked up one time. The CDR3 here is CASSGGEIEQYF. CDR3 DNA: TGTGCCAGCAGTGGAGGGGAAATCGAGCAGTACTTC. This chain joins TRBV27 and TRBJ2-7, with a weak D call TRBD2 (6 bases). CDR3 length: 12 amino acids. V was cut by 5 bases and J by 6 bases, with 11 bases left in between. Germline V lookup: CDR1 MNHEY, CDR2 SMNVEV (reference sequence).

The chain combines TRBV2 with TRBJ1-1; no clear D gene. The germline V gene encodes CDR1 SNHLY and CDR2 FYNNEI. With 1 base removed from V and 5 bases from J, the gap between germline ends came to 14 bases. The CDR3 extends over 15 amino acids. In DNA form, the CDR3 reads TGTGCCAGCAGTGAAGGAGGGTTGTGGGAGACTGAAGCTTTCTTT. Its translation is CASSEGGLWETEAFF.

V and J are TRBV14 and TRBJ2-3, with 9 bases that match TRBD2. Germline CDR1 is SGHDN and CDR2 is FVKESK. Losses at the gene ends were 3 bases for V and 5 bases for J; bases not matched to a gene: 6. This CDR3 has 15 residues. The CDR3 region has the DNA TGTGCCAGCAGCCAGGGCGGGAGGGGTATAGATACGCAGTATTTT. Translating it yields CASSQGGRGIDTQYF.

The chain carries TRBV10-1 and TRBJ2-1; D perhaps matches TRBD2 (6 bases). The CDR3 loop spans 14 amino acids. Germline V gene sequence: CDR1 WNHNN, CDR2 SYGVQD (reference sequence). Trimming cost V 4 bases and J 6 bases, with 13 bases left between them. The CDR3 region has the DNA TGCGCCAGCAGTGCAGGAGGGGTCGGCAATGAGCAGTTCTTC. This encodes CASSAGGVGNEQFF.

This clone has just one count. This chain uses TRBV7-7 with TRBJ2-5; D perhaps matches TRBD2 (6 bases). Trimming removed 5 bases from V and 7 bases from J, with 23 bases in between. Germline loops: CDR1 SSHAT, CDR2 FNYEAQ (reference sequence). The CDR3 runs to 16 residues. The CDR3 bases are TGTGCCAGCAGCACCACGACGCTCGCGGGATCGGGGACCCAGTACTTC. This translates into CASSTTTLAGSGTQYF.

This clone was detected a few times. This rearrangement joins TRBV14 to TRBJ2-7; TRBD2 matches at 9 bases. V gave up 4 bases and J gave up 5 bases; unmatched junction bases: 9. This CDR3 has 15 residues. The germline V gene encodes CDR1 SGHDN and CDR2 FVKESK. DNA for the CDR3: TGTGCCAGCAGCCGAACGTTAGCGGGAGCTAACGAGCAGTACTTC. The encoded protein is CASSRTLAGANEQYF.

The rearrangement uses TRBV25-1 and TRBJ1-5; 8 bases are shared with TRBD1. Per the germline V gene, CDR1 is MGHDK and CDR2 is SYGVNS. CDR3 length equals 15 residues. Trimming removed 3 bases from V and 2 bases from J; junction bases left unmatched: 3. The CDR3 DNA reads as TGTGCCAGCAGTGACTCAGGGGGCGGCAATCAGCCCCAGCATTTT. Protein sequence: CASSDSGGGNQPQHF.

The V gene is TRBV7-9, the J gene TRBJ2-7, with no clear D. Germline-derived CDR1 and CDR2 are SEHNR and FQNEAQ (reference sequence). Trimming took 6 bases from V and 1 from J, leaving 16 bases between them. This CDR3 has 15 amino acids. CDR3 nucleotide sequence: TGTGCCAGCAGTTCTGACCTTACCAGGTCCTACGAGCAGTACTTC. Its translation: CASSSDLTRSYEQYF. The variable domain in full, with the rest retrieved from reference TRBV7-9 and TRBJ2-7, is DTGVSQNPRHKITKRGQNVTFRCDPISEHNRLYWYRQTLGQGPEFLTYFQNEAQLEKSRLLSDRFSAERPKGSFSTLEIQRTEQGDSAMYLCASSSDLTRSYEQYFGPGTRLTVT.

The chain carries TRBV18 and TRBJ1-2; no firm D call. Trimming stripped 2 bases from V and 5 bases from J, with 18 bases between. From germline, CDR1 is KGHSH and CDR2 LQKENI. The CDR3 has 16 residues. The CDR3 region has the DNA TGTGCCAGCTCACCAATCACGAGGGAGGTCCCTTATGGCTACACCTTC. Encoded protein: CASSPITREVPYGYTF.

This clone was detected only a few times. The CDR3 loop is CASTPEGTTYGYTF. The CDR3 DNA reads TGTGCCAGCACCCCGGAGGGGACCACCTATGGCTACACCTTC. The chain employs TRBV7-2 and TRBJ1-2; D may be TRBD1 (5 bases). The germline V and J ends were trimmed by 7 bases and 4 bases, with 16 bases remaining between them. Germline CDR1 SGHTA, CDR2 FQGNSA. CDR3 size: 14 residues.

This chain connects TRBV29-1 to TRBJ2-2, with a weak D call TRBD1 (5 bases). There are 14 residues in the CDR3. Trimming shortened V by 1 base and J by 0 bases, and 6 bases separated the two germline ends. Germline CDR1 is SQVTM and CDR2 is ANQGSEA. The CDR3 here is CSVEGQTNTGELFF. The CDR3 DNA is TGCAGCGTTGAAGGACAGACGAACACCGGGGAGCTGTTTTTT.

The chain links TRBV29-1 to TRBJ2-1; D may match TRBD1 or TRBD2 (5 bases each). This CDR3 is built from 14 residues. The germline V gene encodes CDR1 SQVTM and CDR2 ANQGSEA. V lost 7 bases, J lost 2 bases, and 15 bases lay in between. The CDR3 sequence is CSGGWRYTYNEQFF. The CDR3 nucleotides are TGCAGCGGGGGGTGGAGGTACACCTACAATGAGCAGTTCTTC.

The V call is TRBV5-1, the J call TRBJ2-7; 7 nucleotides align to TRBD1. The CDR3 consists of 14 residues. Trimming cost V 3 bases and J 7 bases; bases outside gene matches: 10. Germline V gene lookup returns CDR1 SGHRS and CDR2 YFSETQ. The CDR3 here is CASSSGQEPGEQYF. The CDR3 bases are TGCGCCAGCAGCTCCGGACAGGAGCCGGGGGAGCAGTACTTC.

The chain recombines TRBV7-2 with TRBJ2-7; weak D call: TRBD1 (5 bases). Trimming pared 3 bases from V and 2 bases from J, leaving 8 bases between. Germline V gives CDR1 SGHTA, CDR2 FQGNSA. This CDR3 has 13 residues. The CDR3 protein is CASSLDTPYEQYF. DNA for the CDR3: TGTGCCAGCAGCTTGGACACTCCCTACGAGCAGTACTTC.

This chain uses TRBV6-5 with TRBJ2-2; possible D gene TRBD1, 6 bases. Germline values: CDR1 MNHEY, CDR2 SVGAGI. The V gene lost 0 bases and the J gene lost 5 bases, with 13 bases spanning the gap. This CDR3 region has 16 residues. The DNA for the CDR3 is TGTGCCAGCAGTTACTCCCAGGGGTGGAAAACCGGGGAGCTGTTTTTT. Translation: CASSYSQGWKTGELFF.

This clone was counted only a few times. The rearrangement joins TRBV5-4 to TRBJ2-5; 9 nucleotides line up with TRBD1. The CDR3 loop spans 15 amino acids. Trimming removed 4 bases from V and 4 bases from J; junction bases left unmatched: 8. Germline V gene lookup returns CDR1 SGHNT and CDR2 YYREEE (reference sequence). CDR3 coding DNA: TGTGCCAGCAGCCTCCCGACAGGGGGGGGAGAGACCCAGTACTTC. It specifies CASSLPTGGGETQYF.

This chain uses TRBV28 with TRBJ2-7, with a tentative D call TRBD2 (6 bases). Trimming cost V 7 bases and J 6 bases, with 22 bases left between them. The CDR3 totals 15 residues. Looked up from germline, CDR1 is MDHEN and CDR2 is SYDVKM. CDR3 sequence: CASITRRGGSGEQYF. The DNA of the CDR3 is TGTGCCAGCATCACCCGCCGGGGAGGATCGGGCGAGCAGTACTTC.

The chain employs TRBV5-6 and TRBJ1-5; 7 bases map to TRBD1. V lost 4 bases, J lost 6 bases, and 1 base stayed unmatched. Per the germline V gene, CDR1 is SGHDT and CDR2 is YYEEEE. The CDR3 loop spans 12 amino acids. The CDR3 spells CASSAGGQPQHF. CDR3 nucleotide sequence: TGTGCCAGCAGCGCAGGGGGTCAGCCCCAGCATTTT.

The chain employs TRBV30 and TRBJ2-3; possible D gene TRBD2, 6 bases. The CDR3 is 15 residues long. V was shortened by 0 bases and J by 4 bases, with 14 bases between the two germline ends. CDR1 and CDR2 from the germline V gene are GTSNPN and SVGIG (reference sequence). The CDR3 loop is CAWSVPGSFADTQYF. CDR3 DNA sequence: TGTGCCTGGAGTGTACCCGGGAGTTTCGCAGATACGCAGTATTTT.

This chain joins TRBV2 and TRBJ1-1, with 9 positions matching TRBD1. V was clipped by 6 bases and J by 7 bases; unmatched bases: 12. The CDR3 extends over 15 amino acids. Germline lookup yields CDR1 SNHLY and CDR2 FYNNEI. The CDR3 coding sequence is TGTGCCAGCAGGACGGACAGGGGCCGGTCTGGTGAAGCTTTCTTT. Translated: CASRTDRGRSGEAFF.

The rearrangement joins TRBV19 to TRBJ1-2; 7 nucleotides align to TRBD1. The CDR3 spans 14 residues. J was trimmed by 8 bases and V by 5 bases; bases with no gene match: 11. CDR1 LNHDA and CDR2 SQIVND come from the germline V gene (reference sequence). For the CDR3, the DNA is TGTGCCAGTAGTGACGCAGGACAGGATAACGGCTACACCTTC. Its translation: CASSDAGQDNGYTF.

V is TRBV4-1 and J is TRBJ2-7, with TRBD1 matching over 8 bases. CDR3 length: 18 residues. Trimming removed 0 bases from V and 4 bases from J; junction bases left unmatched: 14. Germline V lookup: CDR1 MGHRA, CDR2 YSYEKL. The CDR3: CASSQEVRQGSRVYEQYF. The CDR3 DNA sequence: TGCGCCAGCAGCCAAGAAGTGAGACAGGGGAGTCGGGTGTACGAGCAGTACTTC.

The V gene is TRBV19, the J gene TRBJ1-2, with a tentative D call TRBD1 (5 bases). Trimming pared 1 base from V and 6 bases from J, leaving 9 bases between. Germline V lookup: CDR1 LNHDA, CDR2 SQIVND (reference sequence). The CDR3 extends over 13 amino acids. In nucleotides, the CDR3 is TGTGCCAGTAGTATAGCAGGGAAGAATGGCTACACCTTC. Translating gives CASSIAGKNGYTF.

The chain is built from TRBV10-2 and TRBJ1-1; 7 bases line up with TRBD1. This CDR3 is built from 13 residues. The junction had 2 bases not matched to a gene; V was cut back by 7 bases and J by 0 bases. The germline gives CDR1 WSHSY, CDR2 SAAADI. Here the CDR3 DNA reads TGCGCCAGCAATACAGGGGTGAACACTGAAGCTTTCTTT. It encodes CASNTGVNTEAFF.

This sequence joins TRBV15 and TRBJ1-5; D perhaps matches TRBD1 (6 bases). The CDR3 runs to 14 residues. Germline assignment: CDR1 LNHNV and CDR2 YYDKDF (reference sequence). Trimming cost V 5 bases and J 3 bases, with 11 bases left between them. The CDR3 nucleotides are TGTGCCACCAGCGGTTGGGACATCAATCAGCCCCAGCATTTT. It yields the protein CATSGWDINQPQHF.